The clone carrying this T cell receptor beta chain came up a few times. Its target is unknown. The data were taken from a study of early T cells in non-severe SARS-CoV-2 infection. In the study overall: Bulk RNA taken from unsorted whole blood was sequenced, leaving chains unpaired. Study findings and constraints: CD4 and private specificities were missed by VDJdb matching, which favored anti-spike CD8 responses.

cDNA molecules, individually, were tagged with unique molecular identifiers. TCRdb analysed the 5' RACE reads with MiXCR anew, one entry per CDR3 protein. The sample lists about 25,000 distinct CDR3 sequences, about 4.4% seen once, with less than 20% in the top ten. The V end lost 5 bases, the J end lost 2 bases, and 13 bases lay between the germline ends. The CDR3 runs 14 residues. Germline V lookup: CDR1 SGHVS, CDR2 FNYEAQ. The source of this sequence is an adult who was a healthcare worker with PCR-confirmed SARS-CoV-2 infection or an uninfected control (not recorded which). The chain has TRBV7-6 and TRBJ2-7, with D possibly matching TRBD2 (6 bases). Sequencing was done on a sample of whole blood. The CDR3 DNA is TGTGCCAGCAGCCCCTTAAGCGGGCCCTACGAGCAGTACTTC. Its protein is CASSPLSGPYEQYF.